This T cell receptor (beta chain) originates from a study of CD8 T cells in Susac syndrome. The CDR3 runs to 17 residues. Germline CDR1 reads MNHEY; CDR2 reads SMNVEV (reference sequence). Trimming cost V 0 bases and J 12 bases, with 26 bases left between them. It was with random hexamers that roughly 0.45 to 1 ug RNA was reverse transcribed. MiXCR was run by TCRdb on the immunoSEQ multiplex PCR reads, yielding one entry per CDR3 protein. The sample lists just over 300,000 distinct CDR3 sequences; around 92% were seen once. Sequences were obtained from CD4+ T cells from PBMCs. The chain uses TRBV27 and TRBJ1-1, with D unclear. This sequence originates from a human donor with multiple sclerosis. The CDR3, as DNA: TGTGCCAGCAGTTTATCCCACCCTCTTTCTCGAGGCGCAATGCCTTTCTTT. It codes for CASSLSHPLSRGAMPFF.